Listed here are 16 T cell receptor beta chains from one sample, sequenced in a study of CD8 T cells in ankylosing spondylitis. MiXCR, applied by TCRdb to the 5' RACE reads, yields one record per CDR3 protein. The table has some 250,000 distinct CDR3 sequences, about 24% seen once; the top ten hold more than 0.6%. Sequenced: blood, either unsorted or a sorted T cell fraction (not recorded which). These receptors were obtained from a male donor with ankylosing spondylitis or in good health (not recorded which).

The chain has TRBV20-1 and TRBJ2-1, with a weak D call TRBD1 (6 bases). CDR1 and CDR2 from the germline V gene are DFQATT and SNEGSKA (reference sequence). The CDR3 loop spans 14 amino acids. Deletions cut 8 bases from V and 0 bases from J, with 14 bases between. CDR3 loop: CSWADRSSYNEQFF. CDR3 nucleotides: TGCAGTTGGGCTGACAGGAGCTCCTACAATGAGCAGTTCTTC.

This clonotype was seen ten or more times. The rearrangement uses TRBV12-3 or TRBV12-4 and TRBJ2-1; no clear D. The CDR3 runs 13 residues. V dropped 5 bases and J dropped 8 bases, with 13 bases sitting between them. In DNA form, the CDR3 reads TGTGCCAGCAGTCCCATCGTCAAGGATGAGCAGTTCTTC. Translating gives CASSPIVKDEQFF.

The chain has TRBV4-1 and TRBJ1-1; D not certain. The CDR3 spans 14 residues. Germline CDR1 and CDR2: MGHRA and YSYEKL. V lost 2 bases and J lost 3, with 10 bases in between. The CDR3: CASSQWGMDTEAFF. DNA of the CDR3: TGCGCCAGCAGCCAATGGGGAATGGACACTGAAGCTTTCTTT.

This clonotype showed up many times. The V call is TRBV5-1, the J call TRBJ2-5, with 7 nucleotides matching TRBD2. The CDR3 extends over 15 amino acids. Germline CDR1 is SGHRS and CDR2 is YFSETQ. With 1 base clipped from V and 5 bases from J, the junction kept 8 bases outside the gene matches. The CDR3 sequence is CASSLYGGGGETQYF. CDR3 nucleotides: TGCGCCAGCAGCTTGTACGGCGGGGGAGGTGAGACCCAGTACTTC.

The J gene is TRBJ2-1, the V gene TRBV20-1, with D possibly TRBD2 on 5 matching bases. The CDR3 extends over 16 amino acids. Germline V gene lookup returns CDR1 DFQATT and CDR2 SNEGSKA (reference sequence). Trimming took 5 bases from V and 4 from J, leaving 21 bases between them. The CDR3 region has the DNA TGCAGTGCTTACTCTTTCGACGGGGAGATTTACAATGAGCAGTTCTTC. Its translation is CSAYSFDGEIYNEQFF.

The CDR3: CASSLGETSGADTQYF. CDR3 in DNA: TGTGCCAGCAGCTTAGGCGAAACTAGCGGGGCTGATACGCAGTATTTT. The V gene is TRBV13, the J gene TRBJ2-3; 10 bases agree with TRBD2. The CDR3 contains 16 residues. V trimming: 0 bases; J trimming: 6 bases; junction bases outside the gene matches: 6. Germline CDR1 PRHDT, CDR2 FYEKMQ (reference sequence).

At least ten counts were recorded for this clonotype. The chain employs TRBV20-1 and TRBJ2-7; no reliable D call. From germline, CDR1 is DFQATT and CDR2 SNEGSKA (reference sequence). Trimming took off 0 bases at V and 0 bases at J, with 15 bases between the two ends. The CDR3 length is 16 residues. The CDR3 DNA sequence: TGCAGTGCTAGAGATCTTCGGCTCTCGAGCTCCTACGAGCAGTACTTC. Protein: CSARDLRLSSSYEQYF.

At least ten counts were recorded for this clonotype. J is TRBJ2-1 and V is TRBV5-1; TRBD2 matches at 10 bases. V trimming: 4 bases; J trimming: 7 bases; junction bases outside the gene matches: 11. This CDR3 is 16 amino acids long. The V gene's germline CDR1 is SGHRS and CDR2 YFSETQ. CDR3 protein: CASSPVGYSGGNEQFF. CDR3 nucleotide sequence: TGCGCCAGCAGCCCCGTGGGTTATAGCGGGGGGAATGAGCAGTTCTTC.

V gene TRBV24-1 combines with J gene TRBJ2-5; D is ambiguous. The germline V gene encodes CDR1 KGHDR and CDR2 SFDVKD. V lost 6 bases to trimming and J lost 4 bases, with 17 bases between them. There are 15 residues in the CDR3. CDR3 loop: CATSPGRRWGETQYF. The CDR3 coding sequence is TGTGCCACCAGTCCGGGTCGAAGGTGGGGAGAGACCCAGTACTTC.

Only a few counts were recorded for this clonotype. The chain combines TRBV12-3 or TRBV12-4 with TRBJ2-5; 10 bases map to TRBD1. CDR3 size: 14 residues. Germline trimming cut 6 bases from V and 5 bases from J; bases unmatched to any gene: 6. As DNA, the CDR3 is TGTGCCAGCAGCAGACAGGGGGCGCGGGAGACCCAGTACTTC. This translates into CASSRQGARETQYF.

In this sample, this clonotype turned up a few times. As DNA, the CDR3 is TGTGCCATCAGTGGGTCCGGGGGCTGGGACAATGAGCAGTTCTTC. Translated: CAISGSGGWDNEQFF. The chain carries TRBV10-3 and TRBJ2-1; D is tentatively TRBD1 or TRBD2 (6 bases each). CDR3 size: 15 residues. V lost 4 bases and J lost 5, with 15 bases in between. Germline CDR1 reads ENHRY; CDR2 reads SYGVKD.

This clonotype appeared many times. The chain combines TRBV29-1 with TRBJ1-1; D ambiguous. The germline V and J ends were trimmed by 5 bases and 0 bases, with 10 bases remaining between them. Germline V gene lookup returns CDR1 SQVTM and CDR2 ANQGSEA. The CDR3 runs 13 residues. CDR3 in amino acids: CSVSKVMNTEAFF. The CDR3 region has the DNA TGCAGCGTTTCGAAGGTTATGAACACTGAAGCTTTCTTT.

There are a few counts of this clonotype. This chain uses TRBV12-3 or TRBV12-4 with TRBJ1-5, with D possibly being TRBD1 (5 bases). The CDR3 spans 12 residues. Trimming took off 1 base at V and 9 bases at J, with 7 bases between the two ends. DNA for the CDR3: TGTGCCAGCAGTTTAGAAGGGGCGCCCCAGCATTTT. Its translation: CASSLEGAPQHF.

This clonotype has a handful of counts. The chain links TRBV7-2 to TRBJ1-2, with D perhaps matching TRBD1 (6 bases). Germline V gene sequence: CDR1 SGHTA, CDR2 FQGNSA. V dropped 0 bases and J dropped 4 bases, with 21 bases sitting between them. This CDR3 has 18 residues. CDR3 sequence: CASSLATFGQLYFYGYTF. The CDR3 region has the DNA TGTGCCAGCAGCTTAGCAACCTTCGGACAGTTATACTTCTATGGCTACACCTTC. Based on the CDR3 plus reference TRBV7-2 and TRBJ1-2, the full variable domain is GAGVSQSPSNKVTEKGKDVELRCDPISGHTALYWYRQSLGQGLEFLIYFQGNSAPDKSGLPSDRFSAERTGGSVSTLTIQRTQQEDSAVYLCASSLATFGQLYFYGYTFGSGTRLTVV.

In its sample, this clonotype was seen a few times. This chain uses TRBV7-6 with TRBJ2-2; D is undetermined. V was cut by 1 base and J by 9 bases, with 15 bases left in between. This CDR3 is built from 15 residues. The germline V gene encodes CDR1 SGHVS and CDR2 FNYEAQ. The CDR3 bases are TGTGCCAGCAGCTTAGTTTTCACCCAAGTCAGGGAGCTGTTTTTT. This gives the protein CASSLVFTQVRELFF.

The gene calls are TRBV18 and TRBJ2-4; D is possibly TRBD2 (6 bases). Germline V CDR1 and CDR2: KGHSH, LQKENI. V was shortened by 3 bases and J by 0 bases, with 6 bases between the two germline ends. The CDR3 spans 14 residues. CDR3 residues: CASSPGLAKNIQYF. CDR3 DNA sequence: TGTGCCAGCTCACCGGGACTAGCCAAAAACATTCAGTACTTC. The variable domain in full, with the rest retrieved from reference TRBV18 and TRBJ2-4, is NAGVMQNPRHLVRRRGQEARLRCSPMKGHSHVYWYRQLPEEGLKFMVYLQKENIIDESGMPKERFSAEFPKEGPSILRIQQVVRGDSAAYFCASSPGLAKNIQYFGAGTRLSVL.